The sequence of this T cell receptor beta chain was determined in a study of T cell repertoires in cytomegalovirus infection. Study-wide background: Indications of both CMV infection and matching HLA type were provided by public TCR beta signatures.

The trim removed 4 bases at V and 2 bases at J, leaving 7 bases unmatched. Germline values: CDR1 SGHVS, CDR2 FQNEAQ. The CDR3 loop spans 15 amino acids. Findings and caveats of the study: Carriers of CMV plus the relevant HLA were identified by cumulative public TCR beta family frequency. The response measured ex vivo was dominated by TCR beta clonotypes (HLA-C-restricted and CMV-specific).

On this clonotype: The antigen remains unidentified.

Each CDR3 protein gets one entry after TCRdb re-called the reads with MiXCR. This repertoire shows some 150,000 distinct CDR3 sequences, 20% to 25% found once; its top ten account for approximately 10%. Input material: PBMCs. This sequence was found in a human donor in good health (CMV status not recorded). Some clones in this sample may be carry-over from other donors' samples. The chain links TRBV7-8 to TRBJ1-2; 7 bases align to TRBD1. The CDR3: CASSSRTGPNYGYTF. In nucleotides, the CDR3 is TGTGCCAGCAGCTCACGGACAGGCCCGAACTATGGCTACACCTTC.